The 22 T cell receptor beta chains below all came from one sample that was sequenced in a study of tumor and adjacent non-tumor tissue in lung cancer. A modified ARM-PCR protocol with three rounds of nested PCR amplified TCRbeta. TCRdb used MiXCR to reprocess the multiplex PCR reads, holding one entry per CDR3 protein. Here the sample spans tens of thousands of distinct CDR3 sequences, about 60% being singletons. RNA was extracted from bulk tissue without any cell sorting. The sequenced material came from lung tumor tissue. Every receptor here comes from a man aged 45-65 years with non-small cell lung cancer.

About this clonotype itself: One end of the junction does not line up with germline, which may come from a read error. The chain joins TRBV11-1 to TRBJ2-2; weak D call: TRBD1 (5 bases). This CDR3 is built from 14 residues. The germline V gene has CDR1 SGHAT and CDR2 FQDESV (reference sequence). As DNA, the CDR3 is TGTGCTAGCAGTATTCAGGGTCGGCCAGGGGAGCTGTTTTTT. Protein: CASSIQGRPGELFF.

DNA of the CDR3: TGTGCCAGCAGCTCCCGGGGCGGGGGCCTTGCGGTAACCGGGGAGCTGTTTTTT. Translation gives CASSSRGGGLAVTGELFF. This chain connects TRBV5-4 to TRBJ2-2; D possibly corresponds to TRBD2 (7 bases). Between the trimmed V and J ends, which lost 3 bases and 5 bases, there was a span of 23 bases. The length of the CDR3 is 18 residues. Germline CDR1 SGHNT, CDR2 YYREEE (reference sequence).

The chain recombines TRBV6-5 with TRBJ2-5; D unclear. CDR1 MNHEY and CDR2 SVGAGI come from the germline V gene. CDR3 length: 13 amino acids. Trimming removed 7 bases from V and 9 bases from J, with 18 bases in between. DNA of the CDR3: TGTGCCAGCATTGATACGTCTGGAAAGGCCCAGTACTTC. As protein: CASIDTSGKAQYF.

The genes are TRBV5-1 and TRBJ1-4; no definite D call. The V end lost 2 bases, the J end lost 5 bases, and 10 bases lay between the germline ends. CDR3 length equals 14 residues. From germline, CDR1 is SGHRS and CDR2 YFSETQ. CDR3 region: CASSFAGSNEKLFF. CDR3 coding DNA: TGCGCCAGCAGCTTCGCAGGTTCCAATGAAAAACTGTTTTTT.

Regarding this clonotype: With a much larger clone just one base away, this may be a read error. CDR3 bases: TGTGCCAGCATGAGACAGGGAAGGTCCGAGCAGTACTTC. Translating gives CASMRQGRSEQYF. The rearrangement joins TRBV28 to TRBJ2-7; 7 bases line up with TRBD1. V trimming: 7 bases; J trimming: 6 bases; junction bases outside the gene matches: 9. The CDR3 is 13 residues long. Germline V gives CDR1 MDHEN, CDR2 SYDVKM.

Note on this clonotype: This CDR3 is missing its conserved last phenylalanine or tryptophan, likely due to a read error. This chain connects TRBV24-1 to TRBJ2-1, with D perhaps matching TRBD2 (6 bases). Germline loops: CDR1 KGHDR, CDR2 SFDVKD. The V and J ends lost 3 bases and 5 bases respectively, with 13 bases between them. This CDR3 contains 15 residues. CDR3 residues: CATSDRRAGDNEQFI. CDR3 nucleotides: TGTGCCACCAGTGATCGGAGGGCCGGGGACAATGAGCAGTTCATC.

As concerns this clonotype: A much more abundant neighbour one base away suggests this may be a read error. This chain joins TRBV30 and TRBJ1-2, with D tentatively TRBD1 (5 bases). This CDR3 has 12 residues. CDR1 is GTSNPN, CDR2 SVGIG, per germline (reference sequence). CDR3 in DNA: TGTACCTGGAGGGCGGGGGATTTTGGCTACACCTTC. Translation gives CTWRAGDFGYTF.

In the case of this clonotype: One base away lies a much larger clone, so this may be a sequencing read error. This chain connects TRBV5-8 to TRBJ2-3, with TRBD1 matching 8 bases. The CDR3 has 13 amino acids. Germline V lookup: CDR1 SGHTS, CDR2 YDEGEE. CDR3 DNA sequence: TGTGTCAGCAGGGGACAGGAGATGGATACGCAGTATTTT. Protein sequence: CVSRGQEMDTQYF.

This clonotype was counted ten times or more. The J gene is TRBJ2-3, the V gene TRBV12-3 or TRBV12-4; TRBD1 aligns across 12 bases. Trimming took 2 bases from V and 6 from J; bases not matched to a gene: 3. CDR3 length: 15 amino acids. The CDR3 loop reads CASSLRDRGRDTQYF. The CDR3 bases are TGTGCCAGCAGTTTACGGGACAGGGGGCGTGATACGCAGTATTTT.

The chain recombines TRBV6-5 with TRBJ1-1, with D unclear. CDR3 length equals 13 residues. The germline V gene encodes CDR1 MNHEY and CDR2 SVGAGI. Trimming pared 9 bases from V and 2 bases from J, leaving 13 bases between. CDR3 sequence reads: CASRRDFNTEAFF. The CDR3 nucleotides are TGTGCCAGTAGGCGCGACTTTAACACTGAAGCTTTCTTT.

Remarks on this clonotype: The conserved phenylalanine or tryptophan normally closing the CDR3 is absent here, so this likely arose from a read error. This sequence joins TRBV5-5 and TRBJ2-3, with D possibly being TRBD1 (5 bases). Per the germline V gene, CDR1 is SGHKS and CDR2 is YYEKEE (reference sequence). V lost 4 bases and J lost 1, with 10 bases in between. The CDR3 totals 14 residues. The CDR3 is CASSLGHRTDTQYS. The CDR3 coding sequence is TGTGCCAGCAGCCTTGGACATCGCACAGATACGCAGTATTCT.

This clonotype was found many times. The chain couples TRBV10-3 to TRBJ1-6; no clear D. Germline-derived CDR1 and CDR2 are ENHRY and SYGVKD. With 6 bases removed from V and 8 bases from J, the gap between germline ends came to 14 bases. The CDR3 sequence is 14 residues long. Here the CDR3 reads CAIRERYGDSPLHF. CDR3 sequence (DNA): TGTGCCATCAGGGAACGTTATGGGGATTCACCCCTCCACTTT.

At least ten counts were recorded for this clonotype. CDR3 sequence (DNA): TGTGCCAGCAGCCCCCCGCGACTAGCGGGAGTCGGGGAGCTGTTTTTT. This encodes CASSPPRLAGVGELFF. The chain uses TRBV7-9 and TRBJ2-2; 12 positions match TRBD2. V trimming: 5 bases; J trimming: 7 bases; junction bases outside the gene matches: 8. Germline-derived CDR1 and CDR2 are SEHNR and FQNEAQ (reference sequence). The CDR3 consists of 16 residues.

With regard to this clonotype: An end of the junction differs from the germline gene, which may be a read error. The chain carries TRBV6-2 or TRBV6-3 and TRBJ2-1; 10 bases fit TRBD2. The CDR3 spans 17 residues. CDR1 MNHEY and CDR2 SVGEGT come from the germline V gene. CDR3 DNA: TGTGCCTGCAGTTACGGGGGGGGCAGGACTAGCGGCAATACGCAGTTCTTC. Translation: CACSYGGGRTSGNTQFF.

About this clonotype itself: One end of the junction does not line up with germline, which may come from a read error. The chain uses TRBV28 and TRBJ2-7; TRBD2 is a possible D gene (6 bases). CDR1 and CDR2 (germline): MDHEN, SYDVKM. The CDR3 is 16 residues long. Here the CDR3 reads CATLGREAILSYEQYF. The CDR3 DNA is TGTGCCACCCTGGGAAGGGAGGCCATCCTTTCCTACGAGCAATACTTC. The full variable domain, in which reference TRBV28 and TRBJ2-7 provide the parts outside the CDR3, is DVKVTQSSRYLVKRTGEKVFLECVQDMDHENMFWYRQDPGLGLRLIYFSYDVKMKEKGDIPEGYSVSREKKERFSLILESASTNQTSMYLCATLGREAILSYEQYFGPGTRLTVT.

The CDR3, as DNA: TGCAGCGTTGAAAGGGCAGGGAGCACAGGTATGCAGTATTTT. Translated: CSVERAGSTGMQYF. V is TRBV29-1 and J is TRBJ2-3, with D perhaps TRBD1 or TRBD2 (5 bases each). Germline CDR1 reads SQVTM; CDR2 reads ANQGSEA. CDR3 length equals 14 residues. V was trimmed by 2 bases and J by 11 bases, leaving 20 bases between them.

On this clonotype itself: A much larger clone differs by one base, so this may be a read error. DNA of the CDR3: TGCGCCAGCAGCCAACCTGGTGGGACGACATGGGCTGGAAACACCATATATTTT. Its protein product is CASSQPGGTTWAGNTIYF. The rearrangement uses TRBV4-1 and TRBJ1-3; tentatively, D is TRBD1 (5 bases). Trimming stripped 2 bases from V and 2 bases from J, with 19 bases between. The CDR3 runs to 18 residues. Germline-derived CDR1 and CDR2 are MGHRA and YSYEKL.

On this clonotype itself: A junction boundary mismatches the germline segment, possibly from a read error. The chain is built from TRBV11-2 and TRBJ1-2, with D maybe TRBD1 (5 bases). This CDR3 is built from 15 residues. Germline V gene data show CDR1 as SGHAT and CDR2 as FQNNGV. The CDR3: CAGSLVTGSDYGYTF. DNA for the CDR3: TGTGCCGGCAGCTTAGTCACAGGATCTGACTATGGCTACACCTTC.

As for this clonotype: This clone may be a read error of a much larger clone one base away. This rearrangement joins TRBV7-8 to TRBJ2-7; 8 bases line up with TRBD2. In germline, CDR1 is SGHVS, CDR2 FQNEAQ. This CDR3 contains 18 residues. CDR3 protein: CTSSRRGLTSGRFYEQYF. As DNA, the CDR3 is TGTACCAGCAGCCGACGAGGGTTAACTAGCGGTCGATTCTACGAGCAGTACTTC.

This clonotype was seen many times. The chain has TRBV24-1 and TRBJ2-1; the D gene is possibly TRBD2 (6 bases). V lost 3 bases and J lost 6, with 14 bases in between. CDR1 and CDR2 from the germline V gene are KGHDR and SFDVKD. This CDR3 contains 15 residues. The CDR3: CATSDRRAGVNEQFF. The CDR3, as DNA: TGTGCCACCAGTGATCGGAGGGCCGGGGTCAATGAGCAGTTCTTC.

This clonotype was seen only once. It may be a read error: a sequence one base away is much more abundant. This chain uses TRBV12-3 or TRBV12-4 with TRBJ1-3; D unclear. The V end lost 6 bases, the J end lost 0 bases, and 9 bases lay between the germline ends. The CDR3 has 14 residues. CDR3 in amino acids: CASSPAGSGNTIYF. Here the CDR3 DNA reads TGTGCCAGCAGCCCAGCGGGCTCTGGAAACACCATATATTTT.

The chain is built from TRBV2 and TRBJ2-3; TRBD1 matches at 7 bases. In germline, CDR1 is SNHLY, CDR2 FYNNEI. CDR3 length: 15 residues. V was pared by 6 bases and J by 2 bases, with 8 bases of the junction left unmatched. CDR3 residues: CASSRETGPTDTQYF. The CDR3 DNA follows: TGTGCCAGCAGCAGGGAGACAGGGCCCACAGATACGCAGTATTTT.